This T cell receptor (beta chain) is from a study of cytomegalovirus exposure and HLA in healthy donors. Findings and limits, study-wide: A previous analysis found most TCR beta V segments productive roughly 87% or roughly 30% of the time. A later analysis found most CMV-associated TCR beta chains apparently HLA-restricted.

The PCR made use of 60 Vbeta and 13 Jbeta primers. Data came from immunoSEQ multiplex PCR; TCRdb stores just in-frame clones and leaves some out. The repertoire holds more than 100,000 clones, 74% seen once, with 5.8% in the top ten. The germline V gene has CDR1 MNHNS and CDR2 SASEGT. The CDR3 has 16 amino acids. With regard to this clone: The antigen is unknown. Sequence at one end of the junction differs from germline and may be a read error.

The sequence came from a woman between 50 and 59 years old in good health and CMV-seropositive. This chain connects TRBV6-1 to TRBJ1-1, with D possibly being TRBD1 (6 bases). The sequencing input was PBMCs. CDR3 loop: CASREGAGVVNTEAFF. As DNA, the CDR3 is TGTGCCAGCAGAGAAGGTGCAGGGGTGGTAAACACTGAAGCTTTCTTT.